This entry concerns a single T cell receptor beta chain. The sample belongs to a study of blood T cell repertoires in COVID-19. Study overall: Samples representing acute and convalescent COVID-19 were sourced from the United States, Italy and Spain.

Germline V gives CDR1 MNHEY, CDR2 SVGEGT. There are 16 residues in the CDR3. J was trimmed by 6 bases and V by 0 bases; bases with no gene match: 7. One Seattle source followed patients from active infection through their disease course. Original processing notes: Using reference gene primer amplification, nucleated cell counts were estimated. Sequenced by immunoSEQ multiplex PCR; TCRdb stores in-frame clones only, minus some. V, J and clone size were drawn from that table, and D and trimming were deduced from the DNA. The data hold roughly 120,000 clones, with approximately 89% observed a single time.

The source of this sequence is an elderly woman with COVID-19, enrolled during active disease. Sequenced: peripheral blood. The chain links TRBV6-2 or TRBV6-3 to TRBJ1-5; 8 nucleotides align to TRBD1. CDR3 DNA: TGTGCCAGCAGTTACTCGGCAGGGGGCCTCGGTCAGCCCCAGCATTTT. As protein: CASSYSAGGLGQPQHF.